This passage covers 15 T cell receptor beta chains from one sample sequenced in a study of blood T cells in healthy people across ages. PCR was performed a second time for roughly 6 to 12 cycles using a sample-barcoded 5' primer and a J-beta primer mix. TCRdb re-called the 5' RACE reads through MiXCR, storing one row per CDR3 protein. The sample holds roughly 1.6 million distinct CDR3 sequences, about 35% seen once. Sequencing used blood. All receptors come from a young woman in good health.

At least ten counts were recorded for this clonotype. V usage is TRBV29-1 and J usage is TRBJ1-1; D may be TRBD1 (6 bases). In germline, CDR1 is SQVTM, CDR2 ANQGSEA. V was shortened by 1 base and J by 0 bases, with 9 bases between the two germline ends. The CDR3 loop spans 14 amino acids. The CDR3 DNA is TGCAGCGTTGAAGGGGGGCAAGTGAACACTGAAGCTTTCTTT. The encoded protein is CSVEGGQVNTEAFF.

The rearrangement uses TRBV2 and TRBJ2-1; perhaps TRBD2 as D (6 bases). This CDR3 comprises 15 residues. V lost 7 bases and J 7 bases, leaving 20 bases between the germline ends. Germline CDR1 and CDR2: SNHLY and FYNNEI. Here the CDR3 DNA reads TGTGCCAGCACAAGAAGGGCGGGGTCAAATAATGAGCAGTTCTTC. Translated, it gives CASTRRAGSNNEQFF.

This clonotype was observed a handful of times. V usage is TRBV10-3 and J usage is TRBJ2-1, with 7 bases fitting TRBD1. Germline CDR1 ENHRY, CDR2 SYGVKD. J lost 2 bases, V lost 3 bases, and 7 bases had no gene match. The CDR3 extends over 16 amino acids. Here the CDR3 reads CAISDPDRLPYNEQFF. The CDR3 region has the DNA TGTGCCATCAGTGACCCGGACAGGCTCCCCTACAATGAGCAGTTCTTC.

This clonotype was seen a handful of times. This chain links TRBV24-1 with TRBJ2-3; 9 bases line up with TRBD2. J lost 7 bases, V lost 0 bases, and 7 bases had no gene match. Germline V gene lookup returns CDR1 KGHDR and CDR2 SFDVKD. CDR3 size: 16 residues. The DNA for the CDR3 is TGTGCCACCAGTGATTTGCTGCTAGCGGGGCTAAATACGCAGTATTTT. The encoded protein is CATSDLLLAGLNTQYF.

This clonotype was picked up a small number of times. The J gene is TRBJ2-7, the V gene TRBV20-1; no definite D call. There are 12 residues in the CDR3. CDR1 is DFQATT and CDR2 is SNEGSKA in the germline V gene (reference sequence). Between the trimmed V and J ends, which lost 3 bases and 2 bases, there was a span of 8 bases. CDR3 region: CSARGVPYEQYF. CDR3 coding DNA: TGCAGTGCTAGGGGCGTTCCCTACGAGCAGTACTTC.

In its sample, this clonotype was seen a few times. The chain combines TRBV7-2 with TRBJ2-2, with a weak D call TRBD2 (5 bases). CDR1 is SGHTA and CDR2 is FQGNSA in the germline V gene. V was cut by 5 bases and J by 6 bases, with 10 bases left in between. The CDR3 has 13 amino acids. The CDR3: CASSPGSPGELFF. The CDR3 DNA is TGTGCCAGCAGCCCGGGGAGTCCCGGGGAGCTGTTTTTT.

This clonotype was picked up one time. The rearrangement uses TRBV2 and TRBJ1-5; 8 bases are shared with TRBD1. Trimming at V came to 6 bases and at J to 3 bases, leaving 13 bases not matched to a gene. Germline loops: CDR1 SNHLY, CDR2 FYNNEI. This CDR3 is built from 17 residues. The CDR3 loop is CASSASRDRTLNQPQHF. The CDR3 nucleotides are TGTGCCAGCAGCGCCTCCCGGGACAGGACCCTCAATCAGCCCCAGCATTTT.

The CDR3 nucleotides are TGTGCCAGCAGCCAAGATCGGGGGGGGGAGGACTATGGCTACACCTTC. It is translated as CASSQDRGGEDYGYTF. V and J are TRBV4-2 and TRBJ1-2; the D gene is possibly TRBD1 (5 bases). Per germline, CDR1 LGHNA and CDR2 YNFKEQ. The ends were cut back, 0 bases at V and 3 bases at J, with 14 bases in the middle. The CDR3 has 16 amino acids.

With respect to this clonotype: Being one base from a much bigger clone, this may be a read error. The chain has TRBV4-1 and TRBJ2-7; D gene uncertain. Per germline, CDR1 MGHRA and CDR2 YSYEKL. The CDR3 runs to 14 residues. The V end was cut by 4 bases, the J end by 3 bases, with 13 bases between. CDR3 in amino acids: CASSPAGSNYEQYF. The CDR3 nucleotides are TGCGCCAGCAGCCCTGCTGGCTCGAACTACGAGCAGTACTTC.

The rearrangement joins TRBV5-1 to TRBJ1-4; TRBD1 agrees at 7 bases. After removal of 4 bases from V and 3 bases from J, the junction contained 6 bases not matched to a gene. Germline values: CDR1 SGHRS, CDR2 YFSETQ. CDR3 length: 15 residues. CDR3 amino acids: CASSPGGQANEKLFF. CDR3 nucleotide sequence: TGCGCCAGCAGCCCAGGGGGGCAGGCTAATGAAAAACTGTTTTTT.

Points on this clonotype: A much larger clonotype is one base distant, so this may be a read error. The CDR3 spells CASSYYDEQYF. Here the CDR3 DNA reads TGTGCCAGCAGTTACTACGACGAGCAGTACTTC. J is TRBJ2-7 and V is TRBV28; D ambiguous. V dropped 4 bases and J dropped 5 bases, with 6 bases sitting between them. CDR1 is MDHEN, CDR2 SYDVKM, per germline. This CDR3 contains 11 residues.

The chain recombines TRBV6-1 with TRBJ2-2; perhaps D is TRBD1 or TRBD2 (6 bases each). Germline CDR1 reads MNHNS; CDR2 reads SASEGT. CDR3 length: 14 residues. The CDR3 DNA follows: TGTGACGGGGGCAGGGGCCTTAACACCGGGGAGCTGTTTTTT. Protein: CDGGRGLNTGELFF.

This clonotype was found a few times. The V call is TRBV4-1, the J call TRBJ1-1; no firm D call. The CDR3 consists of 15 residues. Germline V lookup: CDR1 MGHRA, CDR2 YSYEKL. The germline V and J ends were trimmed by 3 bases and 3 bases, with 14 bases remaining between them. CDR3 amino acids: CASSHEPRGDTEAFF. CDR3 nucleotides: TGCGCCAGCAGCCATGAACCCCGTGGGGACACTGAAGCTTTCTTT.

This clonotype was seen more than once but under ten times. The V gene is TRBV11-2, the J gene TRBJ2-3, with D perhaps matching TRBD2 (6 bases). The CDR3 contains 15 residues. V lost 5 bases to trimming and J lost 1 base, with 13 bases between them. Germline assignment: CDR1 SGHAT and CDR2 FQNNGV. The CDR3 bases are TGTGCCAGCAGCGGGGGGAGTGCAGGCACAGATACGCAGTATTTT. Translation: CASSGGSAGTDTQYF. Based on the CDR3 plus reference TRBV11-2 and TRBJ2-3, the full variable domain is EAGVAQSPRYKIIEKRQSVAFWCNPISGHATLYWYQQILGQGPKLLIQFQNNGVVDDSQLPKDRFSAERLKGVDSTLKIQPAKLEDSAVYLCASSGGSAGTDTQYFGPGTRLTVL.

This clonotype was counted only a few times. This chain joins TRBV7-9 and TRBJ2-3; tentatively, D is TRBD1 (6 bases). CDR3 length: 17 residues. Germline V gene sequence: CDR1 SEHNR, CDR2 FQNEAQ (reference sequence). The V end lost 6 bases, the J end lost 0 bases, and 19 bases lay between the germline ends. The CDR3 spells CASRIATGSLSTDTQYF. CDR3 sequence (DNA): TGTGCCAGCAGGATCGCGACAGGATCTCTTAGCACAGATACGCAGTATTTT.